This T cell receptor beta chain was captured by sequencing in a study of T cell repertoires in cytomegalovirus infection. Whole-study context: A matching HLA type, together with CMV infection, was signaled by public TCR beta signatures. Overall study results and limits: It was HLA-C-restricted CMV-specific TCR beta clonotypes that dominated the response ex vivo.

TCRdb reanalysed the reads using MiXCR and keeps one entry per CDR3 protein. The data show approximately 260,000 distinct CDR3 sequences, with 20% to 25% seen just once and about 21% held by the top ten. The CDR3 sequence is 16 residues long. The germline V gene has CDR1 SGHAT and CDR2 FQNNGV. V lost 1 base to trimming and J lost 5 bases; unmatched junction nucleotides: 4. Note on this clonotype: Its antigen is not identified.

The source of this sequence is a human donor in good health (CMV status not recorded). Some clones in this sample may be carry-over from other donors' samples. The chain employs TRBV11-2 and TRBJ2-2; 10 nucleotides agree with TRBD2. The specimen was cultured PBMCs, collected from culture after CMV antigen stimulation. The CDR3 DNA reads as TGTGCCAGCAGCTTAGTTAGCGGGAGGCGTACCGGGGAGCTGTTTTTT. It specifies CASSLVSGRRTGELFF.